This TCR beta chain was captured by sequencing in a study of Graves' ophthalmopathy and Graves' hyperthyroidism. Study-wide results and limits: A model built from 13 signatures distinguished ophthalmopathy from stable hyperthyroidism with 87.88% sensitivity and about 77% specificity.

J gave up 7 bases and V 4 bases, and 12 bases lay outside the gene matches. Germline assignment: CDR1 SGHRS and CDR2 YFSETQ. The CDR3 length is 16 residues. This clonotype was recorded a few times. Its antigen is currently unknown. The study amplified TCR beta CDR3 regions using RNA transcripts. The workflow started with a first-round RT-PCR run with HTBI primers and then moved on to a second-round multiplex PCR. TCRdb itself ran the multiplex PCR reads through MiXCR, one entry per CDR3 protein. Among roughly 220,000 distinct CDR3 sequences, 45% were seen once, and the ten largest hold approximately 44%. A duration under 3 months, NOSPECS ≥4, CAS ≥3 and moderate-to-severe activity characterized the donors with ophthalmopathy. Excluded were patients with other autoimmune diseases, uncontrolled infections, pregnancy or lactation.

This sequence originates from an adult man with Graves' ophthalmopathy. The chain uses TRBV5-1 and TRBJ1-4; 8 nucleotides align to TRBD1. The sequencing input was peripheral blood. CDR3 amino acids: CASSPARTGSSEKLFF. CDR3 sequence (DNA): TGCGCCAGCAGCCCCGCCCGGACAGGGTCAAGTGAAAAACTGTTTTTT.